This T cell receptor (beta chain) appears in the sequencing data of a study of shared clonotypes between healthy human individuals. Study details: Donors consisted of two women and a few men between 18 and 49.

The naive CD8 fraction comprised CD45RO-negative cells positively selected for CCR7 and excluded terminally differentiated effector memory CD45RA+ cells. Germline loops: CDR1 MNHEY, CDR2 SMNVEV (reference sequence). V dropped 2 bases and J dropped 3; count of bases not matched to a gene: 6. The CDR3 is made up of 16 amino acids. A word on this clone: Antigen unknown. Other DNA sequences in this sample translate to the same CDR3.

The assay was immunoSEQ multiplex PCR, and TCRdb's table has in-frame clones only and misses some. Of around 2.1 million clones listed, approximately 94% are singletons. Regarding the study as a whole: Memory subsets generally showed lower estimated richness than naive subsets.

The sample was naive CD8+ T cells from PBMCs. This clonotype originated in a man aged 18 to 35 in good health. Some clones in this sample may be carry-over from other donors' samples. The J gene is TRBJ2-7, the V gene TRBV27; 11 positions agree with TRBD1. This chain's CDR3 is CASSLRGTGGFYEQYF. The CDR3 nucleotides are TGTGCCAGCAGTTTAAGGGGGACAGGGGGTTTCTACGAGCAGTACTTC.